This T cell receptor (beta chain) was recorded in a study of T cell responses to AZD1222 COVID-19 vaccine. Findings and caveats of the study: Along spike, vaccine-associated CD4 TCRs were found throughout, with dominance at 160-218 and 743-854. A mostly white British donor set with more females was recruited, and clonal diversity was possibly underestimated.

This CDR3 region has 14 residues. The germline V gene encodes CDR1 SGHRS and CDR2 YFSETQ. The V and J ends lost 2 bases and 2 bases respectively, with 7 bases between them. As concerns this clone: Its antigen is unknown.

Clones were sequenced by immunoSEQ multiplex PCR, and TCRdb holds only the in-frame ones, with some missing. The data show 30,000 to 35,000 clones, 85% to 90% seen once. Second-dose groups at about 4 or about 12 weeks were pooled. The TCR comes from an adult who received the AZD1222 COVID-19 vaccine. The material was peripheral blood, obtained 28 days after the second AZD1222 dose. The chain carries TRBV5-1 and TRBJ2-2, with D uncertain. The CDR3 spells CASSFGGNTGELFF. The CDR3 coding sequence is TGCGCCAGCAGCTTCGGCGGTAACACCGGGGAGCTGTTTTTT.